Listed below are T cell receptor beta chains from one sample, sequenced in a study of blood T cell repertoires in COVID-19. Profiling relied on immunoSEQ multiplex PCR, and the TCRdb table lists in-frame clones only, not all of them. The table shows 200,000 to 300,000 clones, with approximately 86% occurring only once. Sequenced: peripheral blood. Source of these receptors: a woman aged 55-69 years with COVID-19, enrolled during active disease. Both conserved end residues are trimmed from each CDR3.

v_call: TRBV14; j_call: TRBJ2-7; cdr3_aa: ASSQDGSYEQY
v_call: TRBV6-5; j_call: TRBJ2-3; cdr3_aa: ASSGDSLTDTQY
v_call: TRBV5-5; j_call: TRBJ2-7; cdr3_aa: ASSLAGASYEQY
v_call: TRBV11-1; j_call: TRBJ1-4; cdr3_aa: ASSIRGTNEKLF
v_call: TRBV28; j_call: TRBJ1-3; cdr3_aa: AAGASGNTIY
v_call: TRBV5-4; j_call: TRBJ2-3; cdr3_aa: ASSPVAELGTDTQY
v_call: TRBV30; j_call: TRBJ1-1; cdr3_aa: AWSVGGAGTEAF
v_call: TRBV4-3; j_call: TRBJ2-1; cdr3_aa: ASSQGTLATNNEQF
v_call: TRBV27; j_call: TRBJ1-2; cdr3_aa: ASSPGTVYGYT
v_call: TRBV29-1; j_call: TRBJ1-5; cdr3_aa: SVAGQGDQPQH
v_call: TRBV5-4; j_call: TRBJ2-3; cdr3_aa: ASSRGGSGDTQY
v_call: TRBV6-2/TRBV6-3; j_call: TRBJ1-5; cdr3_aa: ASSQQKNQPQH